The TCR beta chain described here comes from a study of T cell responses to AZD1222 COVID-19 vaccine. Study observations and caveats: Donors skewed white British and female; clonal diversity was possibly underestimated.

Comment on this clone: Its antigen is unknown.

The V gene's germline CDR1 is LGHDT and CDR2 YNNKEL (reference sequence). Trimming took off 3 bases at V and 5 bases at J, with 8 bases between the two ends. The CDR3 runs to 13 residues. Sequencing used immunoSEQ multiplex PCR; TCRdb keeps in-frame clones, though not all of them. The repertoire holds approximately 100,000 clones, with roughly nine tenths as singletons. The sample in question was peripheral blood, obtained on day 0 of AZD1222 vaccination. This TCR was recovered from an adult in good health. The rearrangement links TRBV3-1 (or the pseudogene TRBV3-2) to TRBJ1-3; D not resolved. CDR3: CASSQGGRNTIYF. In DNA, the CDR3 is TGTGCCAGCAGCCAGGGAGGGAGAAACACCATATATTTT.